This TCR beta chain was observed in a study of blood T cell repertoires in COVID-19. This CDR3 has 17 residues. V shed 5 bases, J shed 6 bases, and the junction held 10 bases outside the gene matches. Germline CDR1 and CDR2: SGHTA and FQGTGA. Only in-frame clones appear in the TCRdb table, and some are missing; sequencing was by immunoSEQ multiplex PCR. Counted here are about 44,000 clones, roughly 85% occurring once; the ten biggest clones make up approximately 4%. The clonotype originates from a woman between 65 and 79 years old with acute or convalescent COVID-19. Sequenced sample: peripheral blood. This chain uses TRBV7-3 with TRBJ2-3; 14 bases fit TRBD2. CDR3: CASSAGTSGSGVDTQYF. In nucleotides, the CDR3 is TGTGCCAGCAGCGCTGGGACTAGCGGGAGTGGAGTGGATACGCAGTATTTT.